This T cell receptor beta chain was captured in a study of cytomegalovirus exposure and HLA in healthy donors. Study as a whole: One earlier analysis, a look at 180 million or so T cells, found some 100 million unique TCR beta sequences.

V dropped 6 bases and J dropped 6 bases, with 21 bases sitting between them. Germline CDR1 and CDR2: SGHVS and FNYEAQ. There are 15 residues in the CDR3. Primers: 60 Vbeta forward and 13 Jbeta reverse. Assay: immunoSEQ multiplex PCR; the TCRdb copy retains only in-frame clones and omits some. Of about 120,000 clones listed, around 80% were seen once; the top ten hold 1.4% to 1.5%. The source of this sequence is a woman under 30 in good health and CMV-seronegative. The sample comprised PBMCs. The V and J genes are TRBV7-6 and TRBJ2-7; D might be TRBD2 (8 bases). This chain's CDR3 is CASSPRGAGGFEQYF. CDR3 bases: TGTGCCAGCAGTCCCAGGGGGGCGGGAGGTTTCGAGCAGTACTTC.